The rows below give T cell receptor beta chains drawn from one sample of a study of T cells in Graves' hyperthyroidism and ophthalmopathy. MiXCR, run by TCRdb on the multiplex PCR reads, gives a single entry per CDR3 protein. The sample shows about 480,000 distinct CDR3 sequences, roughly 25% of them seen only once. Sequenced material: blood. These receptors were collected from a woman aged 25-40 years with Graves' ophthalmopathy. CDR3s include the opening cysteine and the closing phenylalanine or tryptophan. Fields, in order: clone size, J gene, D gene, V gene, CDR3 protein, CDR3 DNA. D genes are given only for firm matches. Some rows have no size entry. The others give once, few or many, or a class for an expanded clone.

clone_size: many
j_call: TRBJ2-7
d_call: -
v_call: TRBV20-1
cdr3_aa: CSAASGGLPYEQYF
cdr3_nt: TGCAGTGCTGCCTCCGGGGGCCTCCCCTACGAGCAGTACTTC

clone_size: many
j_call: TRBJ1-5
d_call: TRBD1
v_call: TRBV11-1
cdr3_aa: CASSFELLGQASSNQPQHF
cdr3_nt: TGTGCCAGCAGCTTTGAACTACTAGGACAGGCGTCGAGCAATCAGCCCCAGCATTTT

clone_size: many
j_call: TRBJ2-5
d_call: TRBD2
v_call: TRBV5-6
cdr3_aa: CASSRLAGSQETQYF
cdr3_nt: TGTGCCAGCAGTAGACTAGCGGGGAGCCAAGAGACCCAGTACTTC

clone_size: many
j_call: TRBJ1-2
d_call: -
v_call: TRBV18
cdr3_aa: CASSKDRDHYGYTF
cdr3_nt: TGTGCCAGCTCAAAAGACAGAGACCACTATGGCTACACCTTC

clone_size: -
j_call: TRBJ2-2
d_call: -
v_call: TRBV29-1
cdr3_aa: CSALLSGELFF
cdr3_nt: TGCAGCGCCCTCTTGTCCGGGGAGCTGTTTTTT

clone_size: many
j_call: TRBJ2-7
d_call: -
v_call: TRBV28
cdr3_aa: CASRLPGENYEQYF
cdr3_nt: TGTGCCAGCAGGTTGCCGGGAGAAAACTACGAGCAGTACTTC

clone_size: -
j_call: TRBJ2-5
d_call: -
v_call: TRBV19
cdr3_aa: CASSMGTYQETQYF
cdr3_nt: TGTGCCAGTAGTATGGGGACATACCAAGAGACCCAGTACTTC

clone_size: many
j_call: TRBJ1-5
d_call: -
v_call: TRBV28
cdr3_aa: CASSLVPGANQPQHF
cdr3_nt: TGTGCCAGCAGTTTGGTCCCGGGGGCCAATCAGCCCCAGCATTTT

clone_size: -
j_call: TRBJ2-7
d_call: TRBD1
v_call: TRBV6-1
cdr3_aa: CASSETGYYELYF
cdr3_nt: TGTGCCAGCAGTGAGACAGGGTACTACGAGCTGTACTTC

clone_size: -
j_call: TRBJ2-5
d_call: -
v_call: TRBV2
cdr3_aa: CASSDRQGGETQYF
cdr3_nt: TGTGCCAGCAGTGATCGGCAGGGCGGAGAGACCCAGTACTTC

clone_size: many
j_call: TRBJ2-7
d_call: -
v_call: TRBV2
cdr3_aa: CANSRGPQSDEQYF
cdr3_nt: TGTGCCAACTCCCGGGGACCACAAAGCGACGAGCAGTACTTC

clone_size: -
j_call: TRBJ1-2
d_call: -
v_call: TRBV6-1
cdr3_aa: CASIEGIGYGYTF
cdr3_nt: TGTGCCAGCATTGAGGGGATTGGCTATGGCTACACCTTC

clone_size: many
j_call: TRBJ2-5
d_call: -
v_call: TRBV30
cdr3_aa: CAWSVGVETQYF
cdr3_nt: TGTGCCTGGAGTGTCGGAGTGGAGACCCAGTACTTC

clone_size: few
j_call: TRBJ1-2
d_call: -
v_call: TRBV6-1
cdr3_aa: CASRTDITGNYGYTF
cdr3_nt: TGTGCCAGCAGGACAGATATTACAGGGAACTATGGCTACACCTTC

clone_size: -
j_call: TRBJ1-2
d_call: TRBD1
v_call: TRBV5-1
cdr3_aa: CASSLRQATGRSNYGYTF
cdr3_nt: TGCGCCAGCAGCTTGAGGCAGGCGACAGGGCGGTCTAACTATGGCTACACCTTC

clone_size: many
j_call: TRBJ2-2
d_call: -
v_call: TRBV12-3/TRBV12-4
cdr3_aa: CATCGPFHTGELFF
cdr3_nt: TGTGCCACCTGCGGGCCGTTCCACACCGGGGAGCTGTTTTTT

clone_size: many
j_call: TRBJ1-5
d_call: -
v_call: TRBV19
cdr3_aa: CASTPQDLDLGRQPQHF
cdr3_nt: TGTGCCAGTACTCCCCAGGATCTGGATCTAGGGCGTCAGCCCCAGCATTTT

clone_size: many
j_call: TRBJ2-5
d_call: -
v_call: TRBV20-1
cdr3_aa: CSALTQVPQETQYF
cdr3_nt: TGCAGTGCTCTAACACAGGTTCCACAAGAGACCCAGTACTTC

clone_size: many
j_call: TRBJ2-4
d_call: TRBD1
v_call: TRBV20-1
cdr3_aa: CSAPGQSENIQYF
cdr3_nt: TGCAGTGCCCCGGGACAGAGCGAAAACATTCAGTACTTC

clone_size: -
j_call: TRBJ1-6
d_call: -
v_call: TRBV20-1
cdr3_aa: CSARDRNSPYNSPLHF
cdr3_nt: TGCAGTGCTAGAGACAGGAACAGTCCCTATAATTCACCCCTCCACTTT

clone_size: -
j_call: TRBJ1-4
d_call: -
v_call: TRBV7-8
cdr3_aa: CASSLGYRGRGNEKLFF
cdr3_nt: TGTGCCAGCAGCTTAGGGTATCGGGGCAGGGGTAATGAAAAACTGTTTTTT

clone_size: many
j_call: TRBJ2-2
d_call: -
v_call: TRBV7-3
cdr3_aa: CASSLVPDTTGELFF
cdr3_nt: TGTGCCAGCAGCTTGGTTCCCGACACGACCGGGGAGCTGTTTTTT

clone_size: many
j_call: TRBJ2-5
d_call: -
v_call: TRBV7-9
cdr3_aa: CASSLNAETQYF
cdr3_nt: TGTGCCAGCAGCTTAAACGCAGAGACCCAGTACTTC

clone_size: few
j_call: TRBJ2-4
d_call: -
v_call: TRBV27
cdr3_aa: CASSQGSKNIQYF
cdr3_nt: TGTGCCAGTTCACAGGGATCCAAAAACATTCAGTACTTC

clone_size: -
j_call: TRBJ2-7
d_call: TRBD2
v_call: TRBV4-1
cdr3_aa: CASSQETSVNYEQYF
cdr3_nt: TGCGCCAGCAGCCAAGAGACTAGCGTGAACTACGAGCAGTACTTC

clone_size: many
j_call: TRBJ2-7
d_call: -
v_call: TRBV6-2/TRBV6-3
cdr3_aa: CASSPRGRGSSHEQYF
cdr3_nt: TGTGCCAGCAGCCCGAGGGGCCGGGGATCCTCCCACGAGCAGTACTTC

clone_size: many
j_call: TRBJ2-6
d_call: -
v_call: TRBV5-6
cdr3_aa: CASSYIRGSGANVLTF
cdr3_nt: TGTGCCAGCAGCTATATTCGGGGAAGTGGGGCCAACGTCCTGACTTTC

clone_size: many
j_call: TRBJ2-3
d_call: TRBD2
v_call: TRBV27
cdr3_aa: CASNPSGGTDTQYF
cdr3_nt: TGTGCCAGCAACCCTAGCGGGGGCACAGATACGCAGTATTTT